This T cell receptor (beta chain) is drawn from a study of cytomegalovirus exposure and HLA in healthy donors. In the PCR, 60 Vbeta and 13 Jbeta primers were used. TCRdb keeps only in-frame clones here, not all; method: immunoSEQ multiplex PCR. Of fewer than 120,000 clones in the sample, about four fifths are singletons; the top ten hold about 2.9%. Healthy bone marrow donors formed the donor group. As concerns this clone: The antigen is not known.

Germline CDR1 MNHEY, CDR2 SMNVEV (reference sequence). Trimming removed 0 bases from V and 3 bases from J; junction bases left unmatched: 5. This CDR3 contains 15 residues. Points from the study as a whole: In a later analysis, TCR beta V- and J-gene trimming was associated with a missense DCLRE1C variant. As was reported, the HLA-A and HLA-B alleles of most subjects were accurately predicted from TCR beta sequences.

This receptor was obtained from a woman aged 55-70 years in good health and CMV-seropositive. The J gene is TRBJ2-7, the V gene TRBV27; 7 nucleotides agree with TRBD2. The specimen was PBMCs. CDR3 DNA sequence: TGTGCCAGCAGTTTATCGGCGGGAGCGGTCTACGAGCAGTACTTC. Amino acids: CASSLSAGAVYEQYF.